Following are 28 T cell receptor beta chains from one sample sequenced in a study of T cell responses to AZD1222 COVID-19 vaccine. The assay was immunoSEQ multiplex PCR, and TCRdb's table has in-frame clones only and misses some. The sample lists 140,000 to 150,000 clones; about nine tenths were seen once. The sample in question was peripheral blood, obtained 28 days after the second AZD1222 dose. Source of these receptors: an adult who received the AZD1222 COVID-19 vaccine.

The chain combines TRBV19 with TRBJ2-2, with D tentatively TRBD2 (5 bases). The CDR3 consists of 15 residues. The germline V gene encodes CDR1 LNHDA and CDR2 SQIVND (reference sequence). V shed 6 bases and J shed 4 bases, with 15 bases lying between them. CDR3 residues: CASRWLAEGTGELFF. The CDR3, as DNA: TGTGCCAGTAGGTGGCTAGCCGAGGGCACCGGGGAGCTGTTTTTT.

CDR3: CASSFGTSGETQYF. In DNA form, the CDR3 reads TGTGCCAGCAGCTTCGGGACTAGCGGAGAGACCCAGTACTTC. The genes are TRBV7-2 and TRBJ2-5, with 11 positions matching TRBD2. J lost 4 bases, V lost 3 bases, and 1 base had no gene match. Germline CDR1 is SGHTA and CDR2 is FQGNSA. The CDR3 has 14 residues. Together with reference TRBV7-2 and TRBJ2-5, the CDR3 gives the full variable domain: GAGVSQSPSNKVTEKGKDVELRCDPISGHTALYWYRQSLGQGLEFLIYFQGNSAPDKSGLPSDRFSAERTGGSVSTLTIQRTQQEDSAVYLCASSFGTSGETQYFGPGTRLLVL.

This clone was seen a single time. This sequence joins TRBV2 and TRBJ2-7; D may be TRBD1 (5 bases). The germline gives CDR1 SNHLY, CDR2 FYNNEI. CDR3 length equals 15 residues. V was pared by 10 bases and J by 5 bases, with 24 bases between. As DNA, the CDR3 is TGTGCCACGGTCGATTGGCAGGGTGGTGCGAACGAGCAGTACTTC. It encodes CATVDWQGGANEQYF.

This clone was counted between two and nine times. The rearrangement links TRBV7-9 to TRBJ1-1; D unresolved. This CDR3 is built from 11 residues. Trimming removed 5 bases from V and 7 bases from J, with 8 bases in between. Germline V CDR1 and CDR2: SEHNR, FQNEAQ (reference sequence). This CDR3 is CASSTGLEAFF. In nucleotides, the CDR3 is TGTGCCAGCAGCACCGGCCTTGAAGCTTTCTTT.

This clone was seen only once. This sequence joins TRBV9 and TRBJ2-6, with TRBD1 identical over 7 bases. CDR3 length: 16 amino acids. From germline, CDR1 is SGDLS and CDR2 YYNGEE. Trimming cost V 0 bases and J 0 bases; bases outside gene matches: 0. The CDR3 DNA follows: TGTGCCAGCAGCGTAGGGACAGGCTCTGGGGCCAACGTCCTGACTTTC. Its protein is CASSVGTGSGANVLTF. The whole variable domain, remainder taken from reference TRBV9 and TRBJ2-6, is DSGVTQTPKHLITATGQRVTLRCSPRSGDLSVYWYQQSLDQGLQFLIQYYNGEERAKGNILERFSAQQFPDLHSELNLSSLELGDSALYFCASSVGTGSGANVLTFGAGSRLTVL.

The CDR3 region is CASGLGISGNTIYF. CDR3 nucleotides: TGTGCTAGTGGTTTGGGCATCTCTGGAAACACCATATATTTT. The rearrangement joins TRBV12-5 to TRBJ1-3; D gene ambiguous. This CDR3 is built from 14 residues. Germline loops: CDR1 LGHNT, CDR2 FRNRAP. The V gene lost 1 base and the J gene lost 0 bases, with 4 bases spanning the gap. Full variable domain (outside the CDR3, taken from reference TRBV12-5 and TRBJ1-3): DARVTQTPRHKVTEMGQEVTMRCQPILGHNTVFWYRQTMMQGLELLAYFRNRAPLDDSGMPKDRFSAEMPDATLATLKIQPSEPRDSAVYFCASGLGISGNTIYFGEGSWLTVV.

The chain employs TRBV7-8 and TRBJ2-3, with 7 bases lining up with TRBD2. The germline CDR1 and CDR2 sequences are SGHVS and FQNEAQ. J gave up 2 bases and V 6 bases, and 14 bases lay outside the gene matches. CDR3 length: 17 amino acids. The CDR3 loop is CASRIRGAGDHTDTQYF. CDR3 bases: TGTGCCAGCAGGATAAGAGGGGCGGGGGATCACACAGATACGCAGTATTTT.

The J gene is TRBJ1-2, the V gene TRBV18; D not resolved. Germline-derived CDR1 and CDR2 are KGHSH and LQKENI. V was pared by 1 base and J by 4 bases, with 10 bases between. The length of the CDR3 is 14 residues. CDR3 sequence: CASSPQEDPYGYTF. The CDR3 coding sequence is TGTGCCAGCTCACCACAGGAGGACCCCTATGGCTACACCTTC. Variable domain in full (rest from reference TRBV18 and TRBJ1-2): NAGVMQNPRHLVRRRGQEARLRCSPMKGHSHVYWYRQLPEEGLKFMVYLQKENIIDESGMPKERFSAEFPKEGPSILRIQQVVRGDSAAYFCASSPQEDPYGYTFGSGTRLTVV.

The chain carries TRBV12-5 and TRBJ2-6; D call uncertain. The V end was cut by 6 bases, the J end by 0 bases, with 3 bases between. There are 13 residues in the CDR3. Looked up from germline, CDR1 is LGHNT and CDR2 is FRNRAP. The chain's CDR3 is CASGLSGANVLTF. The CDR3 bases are TGTGCTAGTGGACTCTCTGGGGCCAACGTCCTGACTTTC.

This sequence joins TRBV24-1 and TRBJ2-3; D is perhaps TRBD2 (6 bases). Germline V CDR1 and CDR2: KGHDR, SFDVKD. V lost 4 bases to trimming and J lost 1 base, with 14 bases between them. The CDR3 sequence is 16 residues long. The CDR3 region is CATSDPGVAGTDTQYF. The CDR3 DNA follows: TGTGCCACCAGTGACCCCGGGGTAGCGGGCACAGATACGCAGTATTTT.

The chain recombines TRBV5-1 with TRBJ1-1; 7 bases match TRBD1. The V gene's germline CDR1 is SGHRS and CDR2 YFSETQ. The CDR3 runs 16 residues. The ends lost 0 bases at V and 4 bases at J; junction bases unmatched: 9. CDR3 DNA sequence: TGCGCCAGCAGCTTGGTCGGGAGGGGGCGGAGCACTGAAGCTTTCTTT. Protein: CASSLVGRGRSTEAFF.

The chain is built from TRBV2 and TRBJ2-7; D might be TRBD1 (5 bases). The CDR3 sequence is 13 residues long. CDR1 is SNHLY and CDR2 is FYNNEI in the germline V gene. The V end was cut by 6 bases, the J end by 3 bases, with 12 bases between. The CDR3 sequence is CASSPGRHYEQYF. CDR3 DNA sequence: TGTGCCAGCAGCCCAGGGCGGCACTACGAGCAGTACTTC.

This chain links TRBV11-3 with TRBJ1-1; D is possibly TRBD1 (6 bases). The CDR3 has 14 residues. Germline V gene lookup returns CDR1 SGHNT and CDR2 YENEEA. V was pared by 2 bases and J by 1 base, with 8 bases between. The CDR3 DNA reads TGTGCCAGCAGCTTAAGGGGGAGGAACACTGAAGCTTTCTTT. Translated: CASSLRGRNTEAFF.

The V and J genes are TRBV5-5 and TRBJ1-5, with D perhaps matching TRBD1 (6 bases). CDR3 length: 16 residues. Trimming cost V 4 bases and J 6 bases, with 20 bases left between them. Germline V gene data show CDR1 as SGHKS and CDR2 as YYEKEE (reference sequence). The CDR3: CASSVEGGRWSQPQHF. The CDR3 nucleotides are TGTGCCAGCAGCGTGGAGGGGGGGAGGTGGAGTCAGCCCCAGCATTTT.

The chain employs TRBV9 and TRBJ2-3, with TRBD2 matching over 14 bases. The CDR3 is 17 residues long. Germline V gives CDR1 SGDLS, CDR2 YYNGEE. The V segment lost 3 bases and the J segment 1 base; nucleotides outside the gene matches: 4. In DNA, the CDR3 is TGTGCCAGCAGCGCTGGACTAGCGGGGGGAGGCACAGATACGCAGTATTTT. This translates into CASSAGLAGGGTDTQYF.

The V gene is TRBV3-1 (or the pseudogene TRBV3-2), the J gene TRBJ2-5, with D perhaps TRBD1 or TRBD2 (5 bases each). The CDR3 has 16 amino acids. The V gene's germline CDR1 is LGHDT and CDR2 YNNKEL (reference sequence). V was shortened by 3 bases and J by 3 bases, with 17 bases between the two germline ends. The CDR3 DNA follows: TGTGCCAGCAGCCAGGCTTCGGGCAGAGGGGAAGAGACCCAGTACTTC. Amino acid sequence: CASSQASGRGEETQYF.

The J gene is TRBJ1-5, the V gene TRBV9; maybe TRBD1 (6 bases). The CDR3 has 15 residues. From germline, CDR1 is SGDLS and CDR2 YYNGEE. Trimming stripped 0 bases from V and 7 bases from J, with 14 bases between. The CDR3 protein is CASSVDEGGEQPQHF. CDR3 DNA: TGTGCCAGCAGCGTAGACGAGGGGGGCGAGCAGCCCCAGCATTTT.

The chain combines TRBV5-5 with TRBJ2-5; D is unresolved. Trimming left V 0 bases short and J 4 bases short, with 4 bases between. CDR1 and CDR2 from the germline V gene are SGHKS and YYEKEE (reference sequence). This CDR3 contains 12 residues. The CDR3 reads CASSLALETQYF. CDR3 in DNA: TGTGCCAGCAGCTTGGCCTTAGAGACCCAGTACTTC.

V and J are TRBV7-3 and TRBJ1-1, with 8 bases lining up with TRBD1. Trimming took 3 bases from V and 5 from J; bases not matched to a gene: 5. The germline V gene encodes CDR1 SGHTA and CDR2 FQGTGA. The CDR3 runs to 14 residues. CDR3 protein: CASSLDREGTEAFF. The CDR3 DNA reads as TGTGCCAGCAGCTTGGACAGGGAAGGTACTGAAGCTTTCTTT. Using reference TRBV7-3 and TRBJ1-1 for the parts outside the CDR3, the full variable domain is GAGVSQTPSNKVTEKGKYVELRCDPISGHTALYWYRQSLGQGPEFLIYFQGTGAADDSGLPNDRFFAVRPEGSVSTLKIQRTERGDSAVYLCASSLDREGTEAFFGQGTRLTVV.

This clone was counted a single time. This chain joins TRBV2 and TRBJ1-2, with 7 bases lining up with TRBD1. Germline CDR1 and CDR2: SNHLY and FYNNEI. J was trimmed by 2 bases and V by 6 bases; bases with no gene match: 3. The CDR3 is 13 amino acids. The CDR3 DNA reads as TGTGCCAGCAGGATACAGGGGAACTATGGCTACACCTTC. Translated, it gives CASRIQGNYGYTF.

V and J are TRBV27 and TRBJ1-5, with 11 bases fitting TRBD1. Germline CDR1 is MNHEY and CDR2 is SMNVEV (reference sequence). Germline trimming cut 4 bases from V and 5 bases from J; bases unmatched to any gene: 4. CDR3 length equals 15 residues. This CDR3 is CASSYGQGADQPQHF. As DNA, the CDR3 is TGTGCCAGCAGTTACGGACAGGGGGCCGATCAGCCCCAGCATTTT.

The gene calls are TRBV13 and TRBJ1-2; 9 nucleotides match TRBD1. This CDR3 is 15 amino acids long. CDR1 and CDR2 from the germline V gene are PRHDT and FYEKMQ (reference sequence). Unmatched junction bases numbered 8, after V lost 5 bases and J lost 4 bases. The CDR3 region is CASSTGGQGTYGYTF. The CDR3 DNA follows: TGTGCCAGCAGCACTGGCGGACAGGGGACCTATGGCTACACCTTC.

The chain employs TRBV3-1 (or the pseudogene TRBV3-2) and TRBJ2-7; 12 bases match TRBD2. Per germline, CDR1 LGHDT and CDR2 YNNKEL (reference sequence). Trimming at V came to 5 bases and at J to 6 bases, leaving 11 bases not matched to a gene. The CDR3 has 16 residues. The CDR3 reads CASSYTLTSGRFEQYF. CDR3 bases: TGTGCCAGCAGCTATACTCTGACTAGCGGGAGATTCGAGCAGTACTTC.

Written as DNA, the CDR3 is TGTGCCAGCAGCTTCTCCCGTCCCTCGGGGGGCTACACCTTC. This encodes CASSFSRPSGGYTF. The chain recombines TRBV2 with TRBJ1-2; D not certain. The V end was cut by 6 bases, the J end by 8 bases, with 19 bases between. Looked up from germline, CDR1 is SNHLY and CDR2 is FYNNEI. The CDR3 is 14 amino acids.

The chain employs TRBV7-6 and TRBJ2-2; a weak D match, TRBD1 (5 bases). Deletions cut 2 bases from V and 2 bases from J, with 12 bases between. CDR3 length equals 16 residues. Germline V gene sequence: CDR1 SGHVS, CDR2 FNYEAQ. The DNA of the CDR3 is TGTGCCAGCAGCTTAAATAGGCAGGGCAACACCGGGGAGCTGTTTTTT. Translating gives CASSLNRQGNTGELFF.

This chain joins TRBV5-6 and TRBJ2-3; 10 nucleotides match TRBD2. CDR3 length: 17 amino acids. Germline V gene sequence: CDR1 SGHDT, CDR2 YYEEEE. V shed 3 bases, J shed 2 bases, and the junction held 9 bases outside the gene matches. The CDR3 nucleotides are TGTGCCAGCAGCTCCTCCGGGACTAGCGCTTCCACAGATACGCAGTATTTT. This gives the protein CASSSSGTSASTDTQYF. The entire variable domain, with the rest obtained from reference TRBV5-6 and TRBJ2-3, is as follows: DAGVTQSPTHLIKTRGQQVTLRCSPKSGHDTVSWYQQALGQGPQFIFQYYEEEERQRGNFPDRFSGHQFPNYSSELNVNALLLGDSALYLCASSSSGTSASTDTQYFGPGTRLTVL.

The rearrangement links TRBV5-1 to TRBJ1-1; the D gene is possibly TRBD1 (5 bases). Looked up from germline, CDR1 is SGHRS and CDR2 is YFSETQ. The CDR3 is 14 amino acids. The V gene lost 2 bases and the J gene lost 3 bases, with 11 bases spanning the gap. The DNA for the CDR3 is TGCGCCAGCAGCTTTGCGATGGGGGACACTGAAGCTTTCTTT. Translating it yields CASSFAMGDTEAFF.

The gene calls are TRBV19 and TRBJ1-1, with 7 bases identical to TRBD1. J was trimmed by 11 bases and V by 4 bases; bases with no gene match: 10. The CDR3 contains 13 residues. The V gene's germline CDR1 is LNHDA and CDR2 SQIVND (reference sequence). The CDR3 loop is CASSSSGTVWAFF. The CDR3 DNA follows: TGTGCCAGTAGTAGCTCAGGGACAGTGTGGGCTTTCTTT. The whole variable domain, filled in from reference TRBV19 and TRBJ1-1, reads DGGITQSPKYLFRKEGQNVTLSCEQNLNHDAMYWYRQDPGQGLRLIYYSQIVNDFQKGDIAEGYSVSREKKESFPLTVTSAQKNPTAFYLCASSSSGTVWAFFGQGTRLTVV.